Sequencing of this TCR beta chain was carried out in a study of T cell responses to AZD1222 COVID-19 vaccine. General study findings and limits: Spike was spanned by vaccine-associated CD4 TCRs, with dominance at 160-218 and 743-854. An increase in Spike-specific TCR breadth and depth was observed after two AZD1222 doses.

Comment on this clone: What it binds is not known.

Some second doses came at about 4 weeks and others at about 12 weeks; these were pooled. Using immunoSEQ multiplex PCR, the repertoire was profiled, and TCRdb retains in-frame clones only, with some absent. The sample contains around 78,000 clones, roughly 90% of which appear only once. The sample was peripheral blood, taken 28 days after the second AZD1222 dose. The clonotype was recovered from an adult who received the AZD1222 COVID-19 vaccine.

CDR3 nucleotides: TGTGCCAGCAGCCCTAGAGGTGGCTCTAATGAGCAGTTCTTC. It translates to CASSPRGGSNEQFF. The rearrangement joins TRBV3-1 (or the pseudogene TRBV3-2) to TRBJ2-1; D unresolved. The V end was cut by 4 bases, the J end by 7 bases, with 14 bases between. The CDR3 spans 14 residues. Per germline, CDR1 LGHDT and CDR2 YNNKEL (reference sequence).